Here is one T cell receptor beta chain with its context. V trimming: 8 bases; J trimming: 5 bases; junction bases outside the gene matches: 8. The CDR3 is 14 amino acids. Germline V gene data show CDR1 as KGHDR and CDR2 as SFDVKD. The sample belongs to a study of blood T cell repertoires in COVID-19. Looking at the study overall: The origin of the acute and convalescent COVID-19 samples was the United States, Italy and Spain. T cells, B-cell-depleted T cells, or PBMCs supplied cDNA or gDNA.

As processed by the authors: Using reference gene primer amplification, nucleated cell counts were estimated. Assay used: immunoSEQ multiplex PCR; TCRdb lists only in-frame clones, some missing. The DNA was the basis for D and trimming; V, J and clone size are from that table. The sample consists of over 400,000 clones, less than 90% of them appearing once. Seattle enrolled patients during active infection and tracked them longitudinally. Material for sequencing was peripheral blood. This chain joins TRBV24-1 and TRBJ2-1; 7 bases are a match to TRBD1. This clonotype was sampled from a woman aged 50 to 65 with COVID-19, enrolled during active disease. CDR3 sequence (DNA): TGTGCCACCAACAGGGGTGGCATGGACAATGAGCAGTTCTTC. It yields the protein CATNRGGMDNEQFF.